This T cell receptor (beta chain) was captured by sequencing in a study of blood T cell repertoires in COVID-19. Looking at the study overall: Specimens from acute and convalescent COVID-19 originated in the United States, Italy and Spain. T cells, B-cell-depleted T cells, or PBMCs supplied cDNA or gDNA.

Under the authors' procedure: Reference gene primer amplification gave nucleated cell count estimates. TCRdb's table, derived via immunoSEQ multiplex PCR, lists solely in-frame clones and lacks some. That table supplies the V and J calls and clone size; D and trimming were determined from the DNA. The sample yields about 240,000 clones, 88% seen once. The CDR3 is made up of 16 amino acids. The germline gives CDR1 MNHEY, CDR2 SVGAGI. V was clipped by 1 base and J by 8 bases; unmatched bases: 10. This sequence joins TRBV6-5 and TRBJ2-2; TRBD2 aligns across 7 bases. The sequence was collected from a woman in her thirties or forties who had recovered from COVID-19. The sample consisted of peripheral blood. In nucleotides, the CDR3 is TGTGCCAGCAGTTACTTCAGGGAGGGGACCCCTGGGGAGCTGTTTTTT. It yields the protein CASSYFREGTPGELFF.